The clone carrying this T cell receptor (beta chain) was recorded a few times. The sample belongs to a study of blood T cell repertoires in COVID-19. Germline lookup yields CDR1 MNHEY and CDR2 SVGAGI. This CDR3 spans 14 amino acids. Trimming removed 6 bases from V and 3 bases from J; junction bases left unmatched: 7. Produced via immunoSEQ multiplex PCR; TCRdb's table is partial and in-frame only. Of some 87,000 clones in the sample, around 92% were seen once. The clonotype was recovered from a woman aged 60-70 years with active COVID-19. The chain has TRBV6-5 and TRBJ1-1, with 7 bases that match TRBD1. The specimen was peripheral blood. In DNA form, the CDR3 reads TGTGCCAGCAGCGCCGGGACAGCCTACACTGAAGCTTTCTTT. It specifies CASSAGTAYTEAFF.